Each of the 25 T cell receptor beta chains below was sequenced from the same sample in a study of cytomegalovirus exposure and HLA in healthy donors. PCR amplification relied on 60 Vbeta primers (plus 13 Jbeta primers). Using immunoSEQ multiplex PCR, the repertoire was profiled, and TCRdb retains in-frame clones only, with some absent. This table has about 130,000 clones, around 73% appearing once. Sequencing was performed on PBMCs. The receptor set was obtained from a female donor in good health and CMV-seronegative.

This chain links TRBV15 with TRBJ1-4, with TRBD1 identical over 11 bases. Germline V gives CDR1 LNHNV, CDR2 YYDKDF (reference sequence). This CDR3 region has 14 residues. V was pared by 7 bases and J by 5 bases, with 3 bases of the junction left unmatched. As DNA, the CDR3 is TGTGCCACCACCCGGGACAGGGGGAATGAAAAACTGTTTTTT. It codes for CATTRDRGNEKLFF.

This clone was observed a few times. V and J are TRBV27 and TRBJ2-1, with 7 bases identical to TRBD2. Looked up from germline, CDR1 is MNHEY and CDR2 is SMNVEV (reference sequence). V lost 3 bases to trimming and J lost 3 bases; unmatched junction nucleotides: 5. This CDR3 has 15 residues. CDR3 sequence: CASSFSGGSYNEQFF. CDR3 bases: TGTGCCAGCAGTTTCTCCGGGGGGAGCTACAATGAGCAGTTCTTC.

V is TRBV11-2 and J is TRBJ2-7; a possible D gene is TRBD1 (5 bases). The germline gives CDR1 SGHAT, CDR2 FQNNGV. The CDR3 spans 13 residues. Trimming removed 5 bases at V and 1 base at J, with 9 bases between. The CDR3 spells CASSLDRSYEQYF. Here the CDR3 DNA reads TGTGCCAGCAGCCTTGACAGATCCTACGAGCAGTACTTC.

CDR3 DNA sequence: TGCAGCGTCACCGGGGGAAGCAATCAGCCCCAGCATTTT. Its protein product is CSVTGGSNQPQHF. The V call is TRBV29-1, the J call TRBJ1-5; D perhaps matches TRBD1 (5 bases). V was clipped by 6 bases and J by 1 base, with 10 bases between them. This CDR3 has 13 amino acids. CDR1 is SQVTM and CDR2 is ANQGSEA in the germline V gene.

The chain recombines TRBV7-6 with TRBJ1-2, with D hard to call. V was clipped by 1 base and J by 8 bases, with 20 bases between them. CDR3 length: 16 residues. From germline, CDR1 is SGHVS and CDR2 FNYEAQ. The CDR3 here is CASSLDPGVAGGGYTF. CDR3 coding DNA: TGTGCCAGCAGCTTAGACCCCGGGGTGGCAGGCGGCGGCTACACCTTC.

The CDR3 spells CASSLEVTGGAGYTF. The CDR3 DNA reads TGCGCCAGCAGCTTGGAGGTGACAGGGGGCGCTGGCTACACCTTC. This chain connects TRBV5-1 to TRBJ1-2; 10 nucleotides align to TRBD1. From germline, CDR1 is SGHRS and CDR2 YFSETQ. Trimming took 0 bases from V and 7 from J; bases not matched to a gene: 6. The CDR3 runs to 15 residues. Full variable domain (missing parts from reference TRBV5-1 and TRBJ1-2): KAGVTQTPRYLIKTRGQQVTLSCSPISGHRSVSWYQQTPGQGLQFLFEYFSETQRNKGNFPGRFSGRQFSNSRSEMNVSTLELGDSALYLCASSLEVTGGAGYTFGSGTRLTVV.

The J gene is TRBJ2-1, the V gene TRBV12-5; the match to TRBD2 covers 7 bases. The length of the CDR3 is 15 residues. Germline CDR1 reads LGHNT; CDR2 reads FRNRAP. V lost 3 bases to trimming and J lost 9 bases; unmatched junction nucleotides: 11. CDR3 nucleotides: TGTGCTAGTGGTTTTCGGGAGGCCCGCTTTGGTGAGCAGTTCTTC. Its translation is CASGFREARFGEQFF.

The rearrangement links TRBV7-2 to TRBJ2-7; 13 nucleotides match TRBD2. Per germline, CDR1 SGHTA and CDR2 FQGNSA. The CDR3 is 16 amino acids. V lost 3 bases and J lost 0; bases outside the gene matches: 2. The CDR3 sequence: CASSFWTSGSSYEQYF. The CDR3 nucleotides read TGTGCCAGCAGCTTTTGGACTAGCGGGAGCTCCTACGAGCAGTACTTC.

This chain uses TRBV2 with TRBJ1-1, with 11 bases that match TRBD1. CDR3 length: 15 residues. The trim removed 6 bases at V and 0 bases at J, leaving 3 bases unmatched. Germline values: CDR1 SNHLY, CDR2 FYNNEI. The CDR3 nucleotides are TGTGCCAGCAGACGGGACAGGGGGATGAACACTGAAGCTTTCTTT. This translates into CASRRDRGMNTEAFF.

The rearrangement uses TRBV6-6 and TRBJ2-2; D call uncertain. The CDR3 is made up of 11 amino acids. Germline V lookup: CDR1 MNHNY, CDR2 SVGAGI (reference sequence). V lost 10 bases and J lost 3, with 6 bases in between. The DNA of the CDR3 is TGTGCCACTATTTACACCGGGGAGCTGTTTTTT. Amino acids: CATIYTGELFF.

V is TRBV11-3 and J is TRBJ2-7, with D maybe TRBD1 (6 bases). Germline V gives CDR1 SGHNT, CDR2 YENEEA. The length of the CDR3 is 17 residues. Trimming left V 3 bases short and J 0 bases short, with 18 bases between. CDR3 sequence (DNA): TGTGCCAGCAGCTTGGAGAGGGACACTTACAGCTCCTACGAGCAGTACTTC. Its translation is CASSLERDTYSSYEQYF.

The chain couples TRBV5-4 to TRBJ2-3; weak D call: TRBD1 (5 bases). CDR1 is SGHNT, CDR2 YYREEE, per germline (reference sequence). The CDR3 consists of 13 residues. Trimming took off 3 bases at V and 7 bases at J, with 12 bases between the two ends. CDR3 protein: CASSWPRAHTQYF. CDR3 DNA sequence: TGTGCCAGCAGCTGGCCCAGGGCCCATACGCAGTATTTT.

This clone was recorded a few times. The V gene is TRBV7-2, the J gene TRBJ2-3; D unclear. V was trimmed by 3 bases and J by 4 bases, leaving 8 bases between them. CDR1 and CDR2 from the germline V gene are SGHTA and FQGNSA. CDR3 length equals 13 residues. CDR3 coding DNA: TGTGCCAGCAGCTTGGCCTCTCCAGATACGCAGTATTTT. Protein: CASSLASPDTQYF.

The chain links TRBV7-2 to TRBJ1-5, with 7 bases fitting TRBD1. V dropped 8 bases and J dropped 5; count of bases not matched to a gene: 15. The CDR3 length is 16 residues. Germline CDR1 reads SGHTA; CDR2 reads FQGNSA. DNA for the CDR3: TGTGCCAGCGGCCACCACAGGGGACAGTGGCATCAGCCCCAGCATTTT. Its translation is CASGHHRGQWHQPQHF.

The chain couples TRBV30 to TRBJ2-7, with D possibly matching TRBD1 (6 bases). Germline CDR1 reads GTSNPN; CDR2 reads SVGIG (reference sequence). Trimming took off 3 bases at V and 2 bases at J, with 14 bases between the two ends. CDR3 length equals 14 residues. The CDR3 DNA reads TGTGCCTGGAGCCACTCCGGACAGCCCTACGAGCAGTACTTC. Translating it yields CAWSHSGQPYEQYF.

The chain joins TRBV9 to TRBJ1-1; D remains unclear. V was cut by 0 bases and J by 2 bases, with 8 bases left in between. Per germline, CDR1 SGDLS and CDR2 YYNGEE. The CDR3 has 14 residues. Here the CDR3 reads CASSVARTNTEAFF. DNA of the CDR3: TGTGCCAGCAGCGTAGCCAGGACTAACACTGAAGCTTTCTTT.

V usage is TRBV11-2 and J usage is TRBJ2-1; D not resolved. The V gene's germline CDR1 is SGHAT and CDR2 FQNNGV. Trimming stripped 5 bases from V and 10 bases from J, with 9 bases between. The CDR3 has 11 residues. CDR3 DNA: TGTGCCAGCAGCCGGAGAGAAGAGCAGTTCTTC. It yields the protein CASSRREEQFF.

CDR3 nucleotides: TGTGCCAGCAGTTTATCCCCCGCGATGCCCCAGCATTTT. It yields the protein CASSLSPAMPQHF. The J gene is TRBJ1-5, the V gene TRBV27; D is unclear. This CDR3 is built from 13 residues. Looked up from germline, CDR1 is MNHEY and CDR2 is SMNVEV (reference sequence). V was shortened by 0 bases and J by 9 bases, with 9 bases between the two germline ends.

This clone was observed a handful of times. The chain carries TRBV7-2 and TRBJ2-7; 7 nucleotides agree with TRBD1. The V gene end was trimmed by 5 bases and the J gene end by 2 bases; junction bases not matched to a gene: 6. This CDR3 has 14 residues. Germline V CDR1 and CDR2: SGHTA, FQGNSA. CDR3: CASSLIQGTYEQYF. CDR3 bases: TGTGCCAGCAGCCTAATACAGGGGACCTACGAGCAGTACTTC.

This clone was found a few times. The chain joins TRBV6-1 to TRBJ2-1, with TRBD2 matching 8 bases. This CDR3 has 19 amino acids. Trimming took 0 bases from V and 10 from J; bases not matched to a gene: 20. Germline loops: CDR1 MNHNS, CDR2 SASEGT. CDR3 in amino acids: CASSEALQRGLWGEGEQFF. The DNA for the CDR3 is TGTGCCAGCAGTGAAGCGCTTCAGCGGGGGCTGTGGGGAGAAGGGGAGCAGTTCTTC.

The chain links TRBV6-5 to TRBJ2-1; 7 bases are a match to TRBD1. This CDR3 region has 14 residues. The J segment lost 2 bases and the V segment lost 2 bases, leaving 0 bases of the junction unmatched. CDR1 is MNHEY and CDR2 is SVGAGI in the germline V gene. The CDR3: CASSYRGPYNEQFF. The CDR3 DNA reads TGTGCCAGCAGTTACAGGGGGCCCTACAATGAGCAGTTCTTC.

The chain combines TRBV30 with TRBJ2-7; the D gene is possibly TRBD1 (6 bases). This CDR3 has 14 amino acids. Germline V gene lookup returns CDR1 GTSNPN and CDR2 SVGIG (reference sequence). V was trimmed by 2 bases and J by 6 bases, leaving 17 bases between them. The CDR3 DNA is TGTGCCTGGAGTCCCGGGACAATGCGGCTCGAGCAGTACTTC. Translated, it gives CAWSPGTMRLEQYF.

This clone has a handful of counts. The V and J genes are TRBV19 and TRBJ1-4; D remains unclear. Between the trimmed V and J ends, which lost 3 bases and 6 bases, there was a span of 8 bases. Germline lookup yields CDR1 LNHDA and CDR2 SQIVND (reference sequence). The length of the CDR3 is 13 residues. The CDR3 sequence is CASSIREHEKLFF. The CDR3 DNA is TGTGCCAGTAGTATCCGGGAACATGAAAAACTGTTTTTT.

The chain combines TRBV30 with TRBJ2-2; possibly TRBD2 for D (7 bases). The CDR3 loop spans 15 amino acids. V shed 0 bases and J shed 2 bases, with 10 bases lying between them. Germline V CDR1 and CDR2: GTSNPN, SVGIG (reference sequence). The CDR3 DNA sequence: TGTGCCTGGAGTGTTAGGGGGGGAAACACCGGGGAGCTGTTTTTT. Translated, it gives CAWSVRGGNTGELFF.

J is TRBJ2-2 and V is TRBV28; 10 nucleotides agree with TRBD2. V was pared by 2 bases and J by 1 base, with 4 bases of the junction left unmatched. Germline-derived CDR1 and CDR2 are MDHEN and SYDVKM. The CDR3 length is 17 residues. The chain's CDR3 is CASSLDLAGENTGELFF. DNA of the CDR3: TGTGCCAGCAGTTTAGACCTAGCGGGAGAGAACACCGGGGAGCTGTTTTTT. The full variable domain, completed using reference TRBV28 and TRBJ2-2, is DVKVTQSSRYLVKRTGEKVFLECVQDMDHENMFWYRQDPGLGLRLIYFSYDVKMKEKGDIPEGYSVSREKKERFSLILESASTNQTSMYLCASSLDLAGENTGELFFGEGSRLTVL.